This T cell receptor (beta chain) was observed in a study of cytomegalovirus exposure and HLA in healthy donors. Points from the study as a whole: The classifier, whose performance was assessed in both the original and validation cohorts, reportedly diagnosed cytomegalovirus status with high specificity and sensitivity. Investigators reported 164 TCR beta chains as tied to cytomegalovirus.

Trimming took 3 bases from V and 0 from J; bases not matched to a gene: 6. This CDR3 has 16 amino acids. The V gene's germline CDR1 is SGHNT and CDR2 YYREEE (reference sequence). Profiling relied on immunoSEQ multiplex PCR, and the TCRdb table lists in-frame clones only, not all of them. The table includes roughly 250,000 clones, around 85% detected once. On this clone itself: Antigen: not known.

V usage is TRBV5-4 and J usage is TRBJ1-3, with TRBD1 matching 7 bases. The sequencing sample was made of PBMCs. This TCR came from a woman under 40 in good health and CMV-seropositive. CDR3 DNA sequence: TGTGCCAGCAGCTGGGGACAGCAATCCTCTGGAAACACCATATATTTT. Its translation: CASSWGQQSSGNTIYF.